The clone carrying this T cell receptor (beta chain) was seen a handful of times. No antigen is known for it. TCRdb re-analysed the reads in MiXCR, keeping a single row per CDR3 protein. This table holds roughly 860,000 distinct CDR3 sequences, around a third found once. The data stem from a study of T cell repertoires in cytomegalovirus infection. Study-level information: It was the public TCR beta signatures that indicated both CMV infection and matching HLA type.

CDR3 length: 13 amino acids. V lost 9 bases and J 9 bases, leaving 17 bases between the germline ends. Germline CDR1 KGHDR, CDR2 SFDVKD. This TCR was sampled from a human donor in good health (CMV status not recorded). Some clones in this sample may be carry-over from other donors' samples. The specimen was cultured CD8+ T cells from PBMCs, collected from culture after CMV antigen stimulation. The V and J genes are TRBV24-1 and TRBJ2-1; possibly TRBD1 for D (5 bases). CDR3 sequence: CATLGCRAAEQFF. The CDR3 DNA sequence: TGTGCCACCCTCGGTTGCAGGGCAGCTGAGCAGTTCTTC.